These T cell receptor beta chains were read from a single sample in a study of long-term antiretroviral therapy in people with HIV. Clones were sequenced by immunoSEQ multiplex PCR, and TCRdb holds only the in-frame ones, with some missing. The sample includes over 30,000 clones, roughly 80% of them seen just once. Source: unsorted PBMCs, taken 0.6 years after starting antiretroviral therapy. These receptors all come from a young man with HIV. CDR3s include the opening cysteine and the closing phenylalanine or tryptophan. Each record gives: CDR3 DNA, CDR3 protein, J gene, V gene, D gene, clone size. D genes are given only for firm matches. Only part of the rows carry a size: once, few, many, or a class if the clone is expanded.

TGTGCCAGCAGTCCGCGACTAGCGTCCTCCTACGAGCAGTACTTC CASSPRLASSYEQYF TRBJ2-7 TRBV27 TRBD2 .
TGTGCCAGCAGCCGTACTAGCAGGGAGACGCAGTATTTT CASSRTSRETQYF TRBJ2-3 TRBV7-7 . .
TGTGCCAGCAGTGAAGGGAGCTCCTACAATGAGCAGTTCTTC CASSEGSSYNEQFF TRBJ2-1 TRBV6-1 . .
TGTGCCAGCACCGCTACCCCAGGGGCTCTGAACACTGAAGCTTTCTTT CASTATPGALNTEAFF TRBJ1-1 TRBV27 . .
TGTGCCAGCAGTTACTCGAGGGTTCTCGAGCAGTACTTC CASSYSRVLEQYF TRBJ2-7 TRBV6-5 . once
TGTGCCAGCAGCTTAACGCCCGGGACTCCCTACGAGCAGTACTTC CASSLTPGTPYEQYF TRBJ2-7 TRBV7-3 . once
TGTGCCAGCAGAGGGAGGAGCTACGAGCAGTACTTC CASRGRSYEQYF TRBJ2-7 TRBV2 . few
TGTGCCAGCAGTTTTTCCGGGACAGGGGGCGGTCCGTACGAGCAGTACTTC CASSFSGTGGGPYEQYF TRBJ2-7 TRBV27 TRBD1 .
TGTGCCAGCAGCGTAGCTGAAGGGACAGGGATGGAAAAACTGTTTTTT CASSVAEGTGMEKLFF TRBJ1-4 TRBV9 TRBD1 once
TGTGCCAGCAGCTTGGTGGGCCGTTCCTACGAGCAGTACTTC CASSLVGRSYEQYF TRBJ2-7 TRBV5-5 . .
TGTGCCAGCAGCCAAGTGAGGACACCGAATGAAAAACTGTTTTTT CASSQVRTPNEKLFF TRBJ1-4 TRBV14 . .
TGTGCCAGCAGTCTCAATCCAGGGTCTGGAAACACCATATATTTT CASSLNPGSGNTIYF TRBJ1-3 TRBV6-5 . .
TGTGCCAGCAGCTTTACCGGGACAGGGTCCAGCTACGAGCAGTACTTC CASSFTGTGSSYEQYF TRBJ2-7 TRBV7-9 TRBD1 .
TGTGCCAGCAGCTTAGGACAGAACACTGAAGCTTTCTTT CASSLGQNTEAFF TRBJ1-1 TRBV11-2 . .
TGTGCCAGCAGTTACAATAACTACGAGCAGTACTTC CASSYNNYEQYF TRBJ2-7 TRBV6-5 . .
TGTGCCAGCAGCTTGAAGACTAGCGGGAGGGGTGAGCAGTACTTC CASSLKTSGRGEQYF TRBJ2-7 TRBV5-5 TRBD2 .
TGTGCCAGCTCACCAATCACAATCTCTGGAAACACCATATATTTT CASSPITISGNTIYF TRBJ1-3 TRBV18 . .
TGTGCCAGCAGCACCGAAAGACAGCTACGAGACGGCTACGAGCAGTACTTC CASSTERQLRDGYEQYF TRBJ2-7 TRBV7-9 . .
TGTGCCAGCAGCTCAAGCCCAGCGGATACCTACAATGAGCAGTTCTTC CASSSSPADTYNEQFF TRBJ2-1 TRBV9 . .
TGTGCCAGCAGTTACTCCCAGACCCCGCAAGCGACCCAGTACTTC CASSYSQTPQATQYF TRBJ2-5 TRBV6-5 . .
TGTGCCAGCAGCCCGACAGAAAGCTCCTACAATGAGCAGTTCTTC CASSPTESSYNEQFF TRBJ2-1 TRBV6-5 . .
TGTGCCACCAGCAGAGATCGGGGTTACGAGCAGTACTTC CATSRDRGYEQYF TRBJ2-7 TRBV15 . .
TGTGCCAGCAGTTCCCAGGGAGACTATGGCTACACCTTC CASSSQGDYGYTF TRBJ1-2 TRBV6-5 . .
TGTGCCAGCAGTTTATATTCACTTAGCTCCTACGAGCAGTACTTC CASSLYSLSSYEQYF TRBJ2-7 TRBV28 . .
TGCGCCAGCAGCCCCGGACTAGAATTCATCTCAGATACGCAGTATTTT CASSPGLEFISDTQYF TRBJ2-3 TRBV5-1 TRBD2 .